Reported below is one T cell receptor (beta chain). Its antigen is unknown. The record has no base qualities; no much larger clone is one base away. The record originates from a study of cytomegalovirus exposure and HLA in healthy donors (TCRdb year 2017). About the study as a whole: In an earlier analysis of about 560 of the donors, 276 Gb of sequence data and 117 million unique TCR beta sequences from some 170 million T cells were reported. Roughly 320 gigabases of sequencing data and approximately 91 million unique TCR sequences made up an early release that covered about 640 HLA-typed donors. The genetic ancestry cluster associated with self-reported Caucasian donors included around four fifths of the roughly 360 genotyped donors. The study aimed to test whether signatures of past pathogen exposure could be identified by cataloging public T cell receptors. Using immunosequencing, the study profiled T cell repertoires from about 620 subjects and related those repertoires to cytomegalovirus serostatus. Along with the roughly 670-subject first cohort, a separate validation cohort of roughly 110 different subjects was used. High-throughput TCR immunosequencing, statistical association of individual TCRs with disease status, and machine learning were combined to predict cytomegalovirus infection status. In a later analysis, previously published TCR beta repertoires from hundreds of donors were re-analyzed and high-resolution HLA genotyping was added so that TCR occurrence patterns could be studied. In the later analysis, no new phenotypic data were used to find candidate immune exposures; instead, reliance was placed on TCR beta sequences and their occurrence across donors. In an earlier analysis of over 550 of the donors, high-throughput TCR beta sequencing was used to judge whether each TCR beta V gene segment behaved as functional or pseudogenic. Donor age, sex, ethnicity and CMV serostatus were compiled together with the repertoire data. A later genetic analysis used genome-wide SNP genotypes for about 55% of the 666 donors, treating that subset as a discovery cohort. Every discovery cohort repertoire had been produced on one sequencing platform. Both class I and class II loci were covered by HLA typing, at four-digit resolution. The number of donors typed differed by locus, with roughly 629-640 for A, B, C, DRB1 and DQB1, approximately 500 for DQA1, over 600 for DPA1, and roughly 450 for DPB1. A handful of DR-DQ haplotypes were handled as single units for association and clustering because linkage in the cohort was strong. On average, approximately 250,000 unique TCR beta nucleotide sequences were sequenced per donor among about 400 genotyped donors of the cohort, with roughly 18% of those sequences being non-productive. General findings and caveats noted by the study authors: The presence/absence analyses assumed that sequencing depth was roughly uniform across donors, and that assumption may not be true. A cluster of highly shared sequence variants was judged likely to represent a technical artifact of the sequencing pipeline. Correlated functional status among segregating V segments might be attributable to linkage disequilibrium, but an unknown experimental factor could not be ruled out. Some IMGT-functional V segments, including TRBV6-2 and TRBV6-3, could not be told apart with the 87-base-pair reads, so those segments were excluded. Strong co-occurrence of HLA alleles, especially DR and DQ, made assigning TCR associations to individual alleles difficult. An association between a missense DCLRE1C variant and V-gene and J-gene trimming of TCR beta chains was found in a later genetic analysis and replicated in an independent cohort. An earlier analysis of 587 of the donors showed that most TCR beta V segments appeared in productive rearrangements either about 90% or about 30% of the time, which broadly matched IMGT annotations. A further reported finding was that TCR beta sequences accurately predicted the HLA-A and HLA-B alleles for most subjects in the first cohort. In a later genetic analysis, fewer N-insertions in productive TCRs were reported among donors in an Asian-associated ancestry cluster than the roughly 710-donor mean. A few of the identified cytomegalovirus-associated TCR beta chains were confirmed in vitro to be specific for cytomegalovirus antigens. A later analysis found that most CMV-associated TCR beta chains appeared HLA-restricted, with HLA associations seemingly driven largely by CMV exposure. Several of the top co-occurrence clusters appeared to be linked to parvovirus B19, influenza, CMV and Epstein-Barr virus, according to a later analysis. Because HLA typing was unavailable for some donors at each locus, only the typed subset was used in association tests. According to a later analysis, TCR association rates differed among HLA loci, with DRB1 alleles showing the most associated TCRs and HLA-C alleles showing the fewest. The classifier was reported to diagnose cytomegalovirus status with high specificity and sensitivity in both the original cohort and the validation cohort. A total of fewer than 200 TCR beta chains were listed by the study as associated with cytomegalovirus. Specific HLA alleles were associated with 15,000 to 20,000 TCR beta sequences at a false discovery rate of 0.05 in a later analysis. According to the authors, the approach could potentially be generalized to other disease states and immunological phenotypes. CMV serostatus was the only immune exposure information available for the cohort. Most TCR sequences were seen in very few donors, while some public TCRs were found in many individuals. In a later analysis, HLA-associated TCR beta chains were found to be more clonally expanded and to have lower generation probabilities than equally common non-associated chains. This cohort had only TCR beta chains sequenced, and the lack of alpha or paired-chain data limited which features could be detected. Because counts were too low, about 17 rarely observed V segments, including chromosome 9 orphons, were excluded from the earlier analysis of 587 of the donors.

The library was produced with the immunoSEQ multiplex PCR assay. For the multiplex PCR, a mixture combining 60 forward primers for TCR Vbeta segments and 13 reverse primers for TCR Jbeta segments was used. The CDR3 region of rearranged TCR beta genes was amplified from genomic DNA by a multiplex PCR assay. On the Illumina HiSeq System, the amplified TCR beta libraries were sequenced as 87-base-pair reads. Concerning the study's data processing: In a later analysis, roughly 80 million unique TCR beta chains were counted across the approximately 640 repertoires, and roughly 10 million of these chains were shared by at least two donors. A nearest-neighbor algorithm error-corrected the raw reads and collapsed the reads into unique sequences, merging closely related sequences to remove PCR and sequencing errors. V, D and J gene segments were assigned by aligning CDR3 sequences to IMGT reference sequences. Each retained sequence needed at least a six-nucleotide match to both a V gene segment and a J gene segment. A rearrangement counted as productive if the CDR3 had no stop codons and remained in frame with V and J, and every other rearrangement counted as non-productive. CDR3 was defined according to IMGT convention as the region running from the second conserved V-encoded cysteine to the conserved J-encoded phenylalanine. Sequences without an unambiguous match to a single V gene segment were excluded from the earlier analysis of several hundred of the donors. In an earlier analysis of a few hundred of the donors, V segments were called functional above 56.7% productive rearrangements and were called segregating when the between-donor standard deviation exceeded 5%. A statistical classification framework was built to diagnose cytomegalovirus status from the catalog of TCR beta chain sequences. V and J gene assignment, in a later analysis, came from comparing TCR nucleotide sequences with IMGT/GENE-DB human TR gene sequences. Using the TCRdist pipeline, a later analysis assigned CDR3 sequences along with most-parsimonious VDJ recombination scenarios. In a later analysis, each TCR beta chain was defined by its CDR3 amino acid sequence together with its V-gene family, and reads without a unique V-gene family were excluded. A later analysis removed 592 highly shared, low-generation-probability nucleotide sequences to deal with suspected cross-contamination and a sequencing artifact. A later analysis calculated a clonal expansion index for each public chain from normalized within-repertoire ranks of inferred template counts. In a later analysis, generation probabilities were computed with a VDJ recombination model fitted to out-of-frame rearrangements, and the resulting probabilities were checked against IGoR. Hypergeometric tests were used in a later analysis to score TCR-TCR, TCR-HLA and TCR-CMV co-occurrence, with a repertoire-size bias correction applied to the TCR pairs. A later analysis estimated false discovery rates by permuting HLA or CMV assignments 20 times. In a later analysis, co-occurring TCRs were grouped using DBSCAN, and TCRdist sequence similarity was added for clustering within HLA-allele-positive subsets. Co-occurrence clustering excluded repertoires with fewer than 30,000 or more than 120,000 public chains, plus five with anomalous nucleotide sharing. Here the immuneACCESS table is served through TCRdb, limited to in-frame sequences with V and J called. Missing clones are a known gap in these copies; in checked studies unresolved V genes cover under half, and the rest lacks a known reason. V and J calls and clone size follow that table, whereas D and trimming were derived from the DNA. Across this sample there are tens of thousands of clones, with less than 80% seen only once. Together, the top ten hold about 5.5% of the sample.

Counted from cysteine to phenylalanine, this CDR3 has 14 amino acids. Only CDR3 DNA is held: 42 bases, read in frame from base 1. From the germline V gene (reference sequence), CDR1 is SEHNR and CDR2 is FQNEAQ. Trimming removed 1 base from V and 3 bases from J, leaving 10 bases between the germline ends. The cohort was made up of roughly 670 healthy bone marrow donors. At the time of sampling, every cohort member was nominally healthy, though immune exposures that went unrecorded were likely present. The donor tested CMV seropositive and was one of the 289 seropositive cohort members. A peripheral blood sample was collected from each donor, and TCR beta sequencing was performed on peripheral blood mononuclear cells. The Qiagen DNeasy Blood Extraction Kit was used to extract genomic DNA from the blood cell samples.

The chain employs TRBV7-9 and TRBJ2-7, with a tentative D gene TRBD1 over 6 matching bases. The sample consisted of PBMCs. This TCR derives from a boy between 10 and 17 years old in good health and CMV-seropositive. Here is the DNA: TGTGCCAGCAGCTTAGGTCTAGGGGGCTACGAGCAGTACTTC. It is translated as CASSLGLGGYEQYF.